Listed below are T cell receptor beta chains from one sample, sequenced in a study of T cell responses to AZD1222 COVID-19 vaccine. Profiled with immunoSEQ multiplex PCR; TCRdb holds only in-frame clones, not every one. The table includes about 110,000 clones, roughly 86% detected once. This specimen consisted of peripheral blood, obtained on day 0 of AZD1222 vaccination. The source is an adult in good health. The conserved cysteine and the conserved F or W are not part of the CDR3 here.

j_call v_call cdr3_aa
TRBJ1-1 TRBV5-4 ARGRAPGTEAF
TRBJ2-1 TRBV27 ASSLSGGYNEQF
TRBJ1-4 TRBV5-1 ASSPGQSYNEKLF
TRBJ1-5 TRBV12-3/TRBV12-4 ASSLLETQPQH
TRBJ1-1 TRBV20-1 SASNLGNPTEAF
TRBJ2-1 TRBV5-1 ASSLAPGIQDEQF
TRBJ1-3 TRBV28 AIEDRATRNTIY
TRBJ1-5 TRBV6-5 ASSSSSGEPQH
TRBJ2-1 TRBV21-1 ASSKGGVPSNEQF
TRBJ1-1 TRBV4-3 ASSQDRNRVTEAF
TRBJ1-5 TRBV28 ASKLGGQPQH
TRBJ2-2 TRBV19 ASSIVPFGANTGELF
TRBJ2-1 TRBV7-6 ASSLEVARDITVEQF
TRBJ2-1 TRBV6-4 ASSTTSGGAYNEQF
TRBJ2-7 TRBV7-2 ASSLSHEQY
TRBJ2-4 TRBV14 ASSSRGQGGIQY
TRBJ1-1 TRBV7-9 ASGLRAGDTEAF
TRBJ1-4 TRBV6-6 ASSYTSTNEKLF
TRBJ2-7 TRBV2 ASIDSVYDEQY
TRBJ2-7 TRBV4-1 ASSQGQGLEQY
TRBJ2-2 TRBV6-6 ASHPWQSWNTGELF
TRBJ2-3 TRBV19 ASYSGGGVTDTQY
TRBJ1-5 TRBV6-2/TRBV6-3 ASSYSSFIRLKTYSNQPQH